This T cell receptor beta chain was retrieved from a study of T cells after posttransplantation cyclophosphamide. Study-level points and caveats: Recipient CMV seropositivity and CMV reactivation strongly tracked TRB clonality. Blood and skin or GI T cell repertoires showed limited TRB overlap. Donor CD8+ memory clones often dominated recipient blood repertoires at later times.

On this clone itself: Its target is unknown.

Measured with immunoSEQ multiplex PCR; TCRdb has only the in-frame clones, and not every one. The data contain around 40,000 clones, roughly 91% of them singletons. V was trimmed by 4 bases and J by 0 bases, leaving 10 bases between them. CDR1 SGHRS and CDR2 YFSETQ come from the germline V gene. This CDR3 has 14 amino acids. Busulfan-fludarabine conditioning, marrow transplant, and cyclophosphamide on days +3 and +4 were administered. The sample here was PBMCs, taken 55 to 70 days after allogeneic stem cell transplant with posttransplant cyclophosphamide. This chain links TRBV5-1 with TRBJ2-5; D is possibly TRBD2 (6 bases). This sequence originates from a male patient aged 60-69 years who received an allogeneic stem cell transplant from a related donor and was CMV-positive. Some of the T cells may derive from the graft donor. The CDR3 DNA reads as TGCGCCAGCAGCCGCGGGACGGACCAAGAGACCCAGTACTTC. It specifies CASSRGTDQETQYF.